This T cell receptor beta chain originates from a study of T cells expressing NK-cell markers. TCRdb re-called the 5' RACE reads; one entry per CDR3 protein, DNA not given. The sample has about 160,000 distinct CDR3 sequences. This TCR was sampled from a man aged 18-69 years in good health. Sequencing input: blood T cells: a sorted CD56 or NKG2C T cell subset, CD4+ or CD8+ T cells, or bulk PBMC T cells (not recorded which).

CDR3: CASSEGSGLSSYNSPLHF. The chain has TRBV2 and TRBJ1-6. This CDR3 has 18 residues. Germline CDR1 and CDR2: SNHLY and FYNNEI.